The 18 T cell receptor beta chains in this list originate from one sample, sequenced in a study of T-cell memory formation after mild COVID-19 (dated by TCRdb to about 2021). Preparation of the library involved 5' RACE. Sequencing instrument: Illumina NovaSeq 6000. TCRdb passed the public sequencing reads through fastp at Q25 and MiXCR, retaining productive beta sequences. Rows with one shared CDR3 protein collapse into an entry with the most common genes and DNA. The table for this sample lists about 44,000 distinct CDR3 sequences; approximately 7% of them were counted only once. The ten largest clonotypes hold approximately 1.5% of the sample. The sequencing input was PBMCs or a T cell subset sorted from them (not recorded which). The receptors shown here come from a man between 18 and 29 years old who had mild COVID-19 (a few samples of this study predate the infection). The sample titles of this study are shuffled in the database, so cell type and time point are left out; the donor was told from shared clones.

This clonotype has just a few counts. J is TRBJ2-2 and V is TRBV7-3; no clear D. This CDR3 has 13 amino acids. V was trimmed by 4 bases and J by 5 bases, leaving 8 bases between them. Germline-derived CDR1 and CDR2 are SGHTA and FQGTGA. The CDR3 is CASSSQRTGELFF. As DNA, the CDR3 is TGTGCCAGCAGCTCACAGAGGACCGGGGAGCTGTTTTTT. The variable domain in full, completed from reference TRBV7-3 and TRBJ2-2, reads GAGVSQTPSNKVTEKGKYVELRCDPISGHTALYWYRQSLGQGPEFLIYFQGTGAADDSGLPNDRFFAVRPEGSVSTLKIQRTERGDSAVYLCASSSQRTGELFFGEGSRLTVL.

The chain is built from TRBV6-1 and TRBJ2-4, with D tentatively TRBD1 (6 bases). CDR3 size: 16 residues. The germline V gene has CDR1 MNHNS and CDR2 SASEGT. V lost 10 bases, J lost 5 bases, and 24 bases lay in between. The CDR3 DNA reads as TGTGCCACAGGGGCGATCTCGGCGACCAGCCAAAACATTCAGTACTTC. Translating it yields CATGAISATSQNIQYF.

This chain uses TRBV6-2 or TRBV6-3 with TRBJ2-3; 10 nucleotides match TRBD2. CDR3 length equals 16 residues. Germline CDR1 MNHEY, CDR2 SVGEGT. V dropped 5 bases and J dropped 2; count of bases not matched to a gene: 7. CDR3 residues: CASSSLAGAVTDTQYF. CDR3 DNA: TGTGCCAGCAGTAGCCTAGCGGGGGCCGTCACAGATACGCAGTATTTT.

This clonotype was recorded many times. The chain combines TRBV19 with TRBJ1-6; D unclear. The CDR3 is 13 amino acids. Germline CDR1 and CDR2: LNHDA and SQIVND (reference sequence). Between the trimmed V and J ends, which lost 5 bases and 7 bases, there was a span of 9 bases. This CDR3 is CASSLTENSPLHF. The CDR3 DNA follows: TGTGCCAGTAGTCTCACGGAGAATTCACCCCTCCACTTT.

This clonotype showed up many times. The chain combines TRBV5-1 with TRBJ2-3; TRBD2 aligns across 10 bases. Germline lookup yields CDR1 SGHRS and CDR2 YFSETQ. The CDR3 covers 17 residues. The V and J ends lost 0 bases and 1 base, in that order; junction bases with no gene match: 5. CDR3 in DNA: TGCGCCAGCAGCTTGGATCCCCTAGCGGGGGGCACAGATACGCAGTATTTT. Translated, it gives CASSLDPLAGGTDTQYF.

CDR3 nucleotides: TGTGCCAGCTCGCCTGGGACGGGGGCCAACGTCCTGACTTTC. This translates into CASSPGTGANVLTF. The gene calls are TRBV18 and TRBJ2-6; D may correspond to TRBD1 or TRBD2 (5 bases each). The V and J ends lost 6 bases and 4 bases respectively, with 10 bases between them. Per the germline V gene, CDR1 is KGHSH and CDR2 is LQKENI. This CDR3 is built from 14 residues.

V is TRBV28 and J is TRBJ2-5, with D perhaps matching TRBD1 or TRBD2 (6 bases each). V shed 2 bases and J shed 3 bases, with 16 bases lying between them. Germline V gives CDR1 MDHEN, CDR2 SYDVKM. The CDR3 has 16 residues. CDR3 nucleotides: TGTGCCAGCAGTTTAGGAGGGGGAGGCGGTGAAGAGACCCAGTACTTC. Its translation is CASSLGGGGGEETQYF.

This clonotype has more than one count but fewer than ten. The genes are TRBV5-6 and TRBJ2-3, with 9 nucleotides matching TRBD1. J was trimmed by 6 bases and V by 0 bases; bases with no gene match: 5. The CDR3 runs 15 residues. Germline loops: CDR1 SGHDT, CDR2 YYEEEE. In DNA, the CDR3 is TGTGCCAGCAGCTTGGGGGGACAGGGCTTGGATACGCAGTATTTT. Amino acids: CASSLGGQGLDTQYF.

V is TRBV7-2 and J is TRBJ2-3; no clear D. The CDR3 has 13 residues. V was pared by 3 bases and J by 2 bases, with 6 bases between. CDR1 and CDR2 (germline): SGHTA, FQGNSA. Here the CDR3 reads CASSLVVTDTQYF. The CDR3 nucleotides are TGTGCCAGCAGCTTGGTGGTCACAGATACGCAGTATTTT.

This clonotype was observed at least ten times. V and J are TRBV5-1 and TRBJ2-5; D perhaps matches TRBD2 (6 bases). Germline CDR1 and CDR2: SGHRS and YFSETQ. This CDR3 is 15 amino acids long. V was trimmed by 2 bases and J by 3 bases, leaving 14 bases between them. The DNA of the CDR3 is TGCGCCAGCAGCTTACTTCCGGGAGTCAAAGAGACCCAGTACTTC. This codes for CASSLLPGVKETQYF.

This clonotype was detected ten times or more. The genes are TRBV24-1 and TRBJ2-3; a weak D match, TRBD1 (5 bases). V was cut by 5 bases and J by 1 base, with 9 bases left in between. This CDR3 is built from 14 residues. In germline, CDR1 is KGHDR, CDR2 SFDVKD. The CDR3 nucleotides are TGTGCCACCAGTGCCAGGGCGGGCACAGATACGCAGTATTTT. It codes for CATSARAGTDTQYF.

V and J are TRBV23-1 and TRBJ2-1; TRBD1 aligns across 9 bases. TRBV23-1 is known as an ORF, though its function is uncertain. With 6 bases clipped from V and 5 bases from J, the junction kept 5 bases outside the gene matches. This CDR3 contains 14 residues. CDR3 sequence: CASRPGDRDNEQFF. The CDR3 DNA reads TGCGCCAGCAGACCCGGGGACAGGGACAATGAGCAGTTCTTC.

The chain is built from TRBV2 and TRBJ2-3; D is perhaps TRBD2 (5 bases). V was trimmed by 5 bases and J by 0 bases, leaving 9 bases between them. CDR1 is SNHLY and CDR2 is FYNNEI in the germline V gene. The CDR3 runs to 14 residues. CDR3: CASSNRRSTDTQYF. CDR3 coding DNA: TGTGCCAGCAGTAATAGGAGGAGCACAGATACGCAGTATTTT.

As regards this clonotype: This may be a read error, as it is one base from a much larger clone. This chain connects TRBV12-3 or TRBV12-4 to TRBJ2-4; TRBD1 aligns across 9 bases. The CDR3 is 14 amino acids. J gave up 8 bases and V 5 bases, and 7 bases lay outside the gene matches. CDR3 nucleotide sequence: TGTGCCAGCAGTAACAGGGGGCGCAAGGACATTCAGTACTTC. This codes for CASSNRGRKDIQYF.

This clonotype was counted a few times. The chain combines TRBV5-1 with TRBJ1-5, with D possibly matching TRBD1 (6 bases). Germline V lookup: CDR1 SGHRS, CDR2 YFSETQ. This CDR3 comprises 15 residues. V was pared by 3 bases and J by 2 bases, with 12 bases between. CDR3 nucleotides: TGCGCCAGCAGCTCGGAGGGGGTTGGCAATCAGCCCCAGCATTTT. This gives the protein CASSSEGVGNQPQHF.

This clonotype was seen at least ten times. The V call is TRBV7-2, the J call TRBJ2-1, with a weak D call TRBD1 (5 bases). The germline V gene has CDR1 SGHTA and CDR2 FQGNSA. Deletions cut 1 base from V and 4 bases from J, with 11 bases between. CDR3 size: 15 residues. The CDR3 protein is CASSLDAGHYNEQFF. In DNA, the CDR3 is TGTGCCAGCAGCTTAGATGCAGGGCATTACAATGAGCAGTTCTTC.

The gene calls are TRBV9 and TRBJ2-5; tentatively, D is TRBD2 (6 bases). Germline CDR1 reads SGDLS; CDR2 reads YYNGEE. The CDR3 has 15 residues. The V end lost 0 bases, the J end lost 5 bases, and 14 bases lay between the germline ends. For the CDR3, the DNA is TGTGCCAGCAGCGTAGCCGGGACGGGGGAGGAGACCCAGTACTTC. Translated, it gives CASSVAGTGEETQYF. Variable domain in full (rest from reference TRBV9 and TRBJ2-5): DSGVTQTPKHLITATGQRVTLRCSPRSGDLSVYWYQQSLDQGLQFLIQYYNGEERAKGNILERFSAQQFPDLHSELNLSSLELGDSALYFCASSVAGTGEETQYFGPGTRLLVL.

This clonotype was seen a few times. The gene calls are TRBV4-2 and TRBJ2-2; no clear D. The CDR3 runs to 15 residues. The germline V gene encodes CDR1 LGHNA and CDR2 YNFKEQ. Trimming shortened V by 0 bases and J by 6 bases, and 11 bases separated the two germline ends. The CDR3 DNA follows: TGTGCCAGCAGCCAAGATCAAGGTCTGGCCGGGGAGCTGTTTTTT. Amino acids: CASSQDQGLAGELFF.